The 13 T cell receptor beta chains in this list originate from one sample, sequenced in a study of human T cells and chemical hapten exposure. Time point of the sample: pre-sensitization, week 0. The treatment is: therapeutic diphenylcyclopropenone sensitization with weekly scalp DPC. A single record per CDR3 protein comes from TCRdb applying MiXCR to the RACE reads. The sample consists of around 300,000 distinct CDR3 sequences, 5.5% of them appearing once. The source was whole blood, collected in connection with sensitization to the hapten diphenylcyclopropenone (DPC). These receptor sequences come from a woman between 18 and 29 years old with alopecia areata. Some clones in this sample may be carry-over from other donors' samples.

This clonotype was recorded a few times. The chain uses TRBV7-9 and TRBJ1-3; D perhaps matches TRBD1 (5 bases). This CDR3 region has 17 residues. Trimming pared 4 bases from V and 0 bases from J, leaving 16 bases between. Germline V CDR1 and CDR2: SEHNR, FQNEAQ (reference sequence). The CDR3 DNA follows: TGTGCCAGCAGCTCCCGGGGGAGTTTTTCCTCTGGAAACACCATATATTTT. Amino acid sequence: CASSSRGSFSSGNTIYF.

This clonotype has only a few counts. This chain links TRBV7-8 with TRBJ2-3, with 12 bases matching TRBD2. The junction had 16 bases not matched to a gene; V was cut back by 5 bases and J by 4 bases. The CDR3 runs 19 residues. The germline V gene has CDR1 SGHVS and CDR2 FQNEAQ. The CDR3 loop is CASSPFRLAGGPVADTQYF. The CDR3 DNA reads TGTGCCAGCAGCCCCTTCCGGCTAGCGGGGGGGCCGGTGGCAGATACGCAGTATTTT. The full variable domain, its missing parts supplied by reference TRBV7-8 and TRBJ2-3, is GAGVSQSPRYKVAKRGQDVALRCDPISGHVSLFWYQQALGQGPEFLTYFQNEAQLDKSGLPSDRFFAERPEGSVSTLKIQRTQQEDSAVYLCASSPFRLAGGPVADTQYFGPGTRLTVL.

This clonotype was seen many times. This rearrangement joins TRBV12-3 or TRBV12-4 to TRBJ1-2, with 7 nucleotides matching TRBD1. V lost 3 bases and J lost 4; bases outside the gene matches: 11. The CDR3 runs to 16 residues. The DNA for the CDR3 is TGTGCCAGCAGTTTTCCCCTTCGACAGGGAGGCTATGGCTACACCTTC. Translating gives CASSFPLRQGGYGYTF.

This clonotype was recorded a few times. CDR3 nucleotide sequence: TGTGCCAGCAGTTACTCGATTCGGGCTGGGGCCCAGTACTTC. Its translation is CASSYSIRAGAQYF. The V gene is TRBV6-2 or TRBV6-3, the J gene TRBJ2-5; D gene unclear. Deletions cut 0 bases from V and 9 bases from J, with 14 bases between. Germline V gene lookup returns CDR1 MNHEY and CDR2 SVGEGT. This CDR3 is built from 14 residues.

This clonotype has a count of ten or more. The rearrangement joins TRBV28 to TRBJ2-7; D might be TRBD2 (5 bases). Germline V CDR1 and CDR2: MDHEN, SYDVKM. CDR3 size: 14 residues. The germline V and J ends were trimmed by 5 bases and 3 bases, with 14 bases remaining between them. CDR3 sequence reads: CASSLGNGLYEQYF. The CDR3 nucleotides are TGTGCCAGCAGTCTGGGGAACGGACTCTACGAGCAGTACTTC. The whole variable domain, remainder taken from reference TRBV28 and TRBJ2-7, is DVKVTQSSRYLVKRTGEKVFLECVQDMDHENMFWYRQDPGLGLRLIYFSYDVKMKEKGDIPEGYSVSREKKERFSLILESASTNQTSMYLCASSLGNGLYEQYFGPGTRLTVT.

This sequence joins TRBV10-3 and TRBJ1-1, with D tentatively TRBD1 (6 bases). CDR3 length: 16 amino acids. Germline V gene data show CDR1 as ENHRY and CDR2 as SYGVKD. V gave up 4 bases and J gave up 4 bases, with 19 bases separating them. The CDR3 spells CAISGVAEGVGTEAFF. The CDR3 DNA sequence: TGTGCCATCAGTGGGGTGGCAGAGGGGGTCGGCACTGAAGCTTTCTTT.

The J gene is TRBJ2-7, the V gene TRBV15; 8 bases match TRBD1. The germline V gene encodes CDR1 LNHNV and CDR2 YYDKDF (reference sequence). This CDR3 has 13 amino acids. The J segment lost 5 bases and the V segment lost 5 bases, leaving 5 bases of the junction unmatched. CDR3 loop: CATSDRGSDEQYF. DNA of the CDR3: TGTGCCACCAGCGACAGGGGATCGGACGAGCAGTACTTC.

This clonotype was observed many times. CDR3: CASSFRVGVGASGYTF. CDR3 bases: TGTGCCAGCAGCTTCAGGGTAGGCGTTGGGGCTTCTGGCTACACCTTC. The gene calls are TRBV7-9 and TRBJ1-2, with D maybe TRBD1 (5 bases). Germline V gives CDR1 SEHNR, CDR2 FQNEAQ (reference sequence). The CDR3 loop spans 16 amino acids. V was trimmed by 3 bases and J by 7 bases, leaving 21 bases between them.

CDR3 protein: CASSQGTGSNQPQHF. The CDR3 region has the DNA TGTGCCAGCAGTCAGGGGACAGGAAGCAATCAGCCCCAGCATTTT. This chain joins TRBV27 and TRBJ1-5, with TRBD1 matching 8 bases. Unmatched junction bases numbered 4, after V lost 5 bases and J lost 1 base. Germline V gene lookup returns CDR1 MNHEY and CDR2 SMNVEV (reference sequence). The CDR3 consists of 15 residues.

V gene TRBV6-2 or TRBV6-3 combines with J gene TRBJ2-7; TRBD1 aligns across 8 bases. The CDR3 is made up of 14 amino acids. V lost 6 bases and J lost 7; bases outside the gene matches: 11. The germline CDR1 and CDR2 sequences are MNHEY and SVGEGT. The CDR3: CASSLGQGKREQYF. The CDR3 DNA is TGTGCCAGCAGCCTCGGACAGGGAAAGAGGGAGCAGTACTTC.

This clonotype appeared a few times. The V and J genes are TRBV7-9 and TRBJ1-1; D might be TRBD1 (6 bases). Germline assignment: CDR1 SEHNR and CDR2 FQNEAQ (reference sequence). V was shortened by 5 bases and J by 9 bases, with 13 bases between the two germline ends. This CDR3 comprises 12 residues. The CDR3 DNA follows: TGTGCCAGCAGCCTTCAACAGGGACAAGCTTTCTTT. It specifies CASSLQQGQAFF.

This clonotype was seen ten or more times. V usage is TRBV3-1 and J usage is TRBJ1-1, with D uncertain. The CDR3 sequence is 16 residues long. Trimming took off 1 base at V and 4 bases at J, with 16 bases between the two ends. Germline values: CDR1 LGHDT, CDR2 YNNKEL (reference sequence). This CDR3 is CASSQAGSWGGTEAFF. In DNA, the CDR3 is TGTGCCAGCAGCCAAGCAGGCTCCTGGGGTGGCACTGAAGCTTTCTTT.

This clonotype has a handful of counts. The rearrangement uses TRBV20-1 and TRBJ1-5; 8 bases map to TRBD1. CDR3 size: 15 residues. V shed 0 bases and J 10 bases; nucleotides not matched to a gene: 11. The germline CDR1 and CDR2 sequences are DFQATT and SNEGSKA (reference sequence). CDR3 loop: CSARDSETGATPQHF. Written as DNA, the CDR3 is TGCAGTGCTAGAGATTCTGAGACAGGGGCAACCCCCCAGCATTTT.